The 13 T cell receptor beta chains in this list originate from one sample, sequenced in a study of blood T cell repertoires in COVID-19. The assay was immunoSEQ multiplex PCR, and TCRdb's table has in-frame clones only and misses some. The repertoire includes approximately 210,000 clones, 65% to 90% of them detected once, and 12% sits in the top ten. Source material: PBMCs or T cells enriched from blood (not recorded which). The source of these receptors is a middle-aged man who had recovered from COVID-19.

The chain joins TRBV27 to TRBJ1-1; TRBD1 agrees at 9 bases. With V trimmed by 4 bases and J by 3 bases, 9 bases remained unmatched. This CDR3 has 16 amino acids. In germline, CDR1 is MNHEY, CDR2 SMNVEV (reference sequence). CDR3 region: CASSSQTGGMHTEAFF. CDR3 DNA: TGTGCCAGCAGTTCCCAGACAGGGGGGATGCACACTGAAGCTTTCTTT.

J is TRBJ2-3 and V is TRBV19; TRBD2 is a possible D gene (7 bases). Germline-derived CDR1 and CDR2 are LNHDA and SQIVND (reference sequence). Trimming cost V 5 bases and J 1 base, with 19 bases left between them. CDR3 length: 17 amino acids. The CDR3 DNA reads TGTGCCAGTAGTGTCCTGGGCGGGGGCATGGGCACAGATACGCAGTATTTT. Its protein is CASSVLGGGMGTDTQYF.

This chain links TRBV14 with TRBJ2-3; no definite D call. The CDR3 runs to 16 residues. Germline V gene sequence: CDR1 SGHDN, CDR2 FVKESK. Trimming took 1 base from V and 0 from J, leaving 11 bases between them. The CDR3 reads CASSQGYLTSTDTQYF. The CDR3 coding sequence is TGTGCCAGCAGCCAAGGATACTTAACTAGCACAGATACGCAGTATTTT.

The CDR3 bases are TGCGCCAGCAGCCAATCTCCAGGGTGGCGAACTGAAGCTTTCTTT. This translates into CASSQSPGWRTEAFF. V gene TRBV4-1 combines with J gene TRBJ1-1; tentatively, D is TRBD1 (5 bases). Germline values: CDR1 MGHRA, CDR2 YSYEKL. This CDR3 region has 15 residues. Trimming removed 2 bases from V and 5 bases from J, with 15 bases in between.

This clone was seen once. This chain joins TRBV5-1 and TRBJ2-3; tentatively, D is TRBD1 (5 bases). Trimming took off 2 bases at V and 0 bases at J, with 10 bases between the two ends. There are 15 residues in the CDR3. CDR1 and CDR2 from the germline V gene are SGHRS and YFSETQ. CDR3 protein: CASSLGVLSTDTQYF. CDR3 coding DNA: TGCGCCAGCAGCTTAGGGGTTCTTAGCACAGATACGCAGTATTTT.

The gene calls are TRBV27 and TRBJ1-2; weak D call: TRBD1 (5 bases). The germline gives CDR1 MNHEY, CDR2 SMNVEV (reference sequence). Trimming took 2 bases from V and 4 from J, leaving 5 bases between them. This CDR3 is 12 amino acids long. The CDR3 loop reads CASSLQGYGYTF. The CDR3 DNA is TGTGCCAGCAGTTTACAGGGCTATGGCTACACCTTC.

The J gene is TRBJ2-2, the V gene TRBV7-3, with 11 bases lining up with TRBD2. The CDR3 consists of 18 residues. Germline CDR1 is SGHTA and CDR2 is FQGTGA. The V gene end was trimmed by 1 base and the J gene end by 6 bases; junction bases not matched to a gene: 10. CDR3 protein: CASSLMSLAGAIAGELFF. DNA of the CDR3: TGTGCCAGCAGCTTAATGTCACTAGCGGGAGCCATAGCCGGGGAGCTGTTTTTT. The full variable domain, its missing parts supplied by reference TRBV7-3 and TRBJ2-2, is GAGVSQTPSNKVTEKGKYVELRCDPISGHTALYWYRQSLGQGPEFLIYFQGTGAADDSGLPNDRFFAVRPEGSVSTLKIQRTERGDSAVYLCASSLMSLAGAIAGELFFGEGSRLTVL.

This rearrangement joins TRBV24-1 to TRBJ2-2; D perhaps matches TRBD2 (6 bases). The CDR3 covers 17 residues. The V end lost 2 bases, the J end lost 7 bases, and 19 bases lay between the germline ends. CDR1 KGHDR and CDR2 SFDVKD come from the germline V gene. In DNA, the CDR3 is TGTGCCACCAGTGATTATCCACTGGGACTTCCAGGCGGGGAGCTGTTTTTT. This sequence encodes CATSDYPLGLPGGELFF.

V is TRBV7-8 and J is TRBJ2-7, with 11 bases fitting TRBD2. Germline V lookup: CDR1 SGHVS, CDR2 FQNEAQ. Trimming removed 1 base from V and 3 bases from J; junction bases left unmatched: 2. There are 15 residues in the CDR3. CDR3 amino acids: CASSLGLAGSYEQYV. Here the CDR3 DNA reads TGTGCCAGCAGCTTAGGACTAGCGGGGAGCTACGAGCAGTACGTC.

The V call is TRBV5-1, the J call TRBJ2-7, with TRBD2 matching 9 bases. The germline gives CDR1 SGHRS, CDR2 YFSETQ. This CDR3 region has 17 residues. With V trimmed by 2 bases and J by 0 bases, 9 bases remained unmatched. The CDR3 DNA follows: TGCGCCAGCAGCTTCGGGGCTAGCGGGGAGGTCTCCTACGAGCAGTACTTC. Its translation: CASSFGASGEVSYEQYF. Looking up the rest from reference TRBV5-1 and TRBJ2-7 gives the full variable domain: KAGVTQTPRYLIKTRGQQVTLSCSPISGHRSVSWYQQTPGQGLQFLFEYFSETQRNKGNFPGRFSGRQFSNSRSEMNVSTLELGDSALYLCASSFGASGEVSYEQYFGPGTRLTVT.

The V gene is TRBV15, the J gene TRBJ1-5; TRBD1 agrees at 10 bases. V was clipped by 0 bases and J by 0 bases; unmatched bases: 5. This CDR3 is 18 amino acids long. Germline CDR1 reads LNHNV; CDR2 reads YYDKDF (reference sequence). This CDR3 is CATSREWTGGSSNQPQHF. The CDR3 DNA reads as TGTGCCACCAGCAGAGAATGGACAGGGGGTTCTAGCAATCAGCCCCAGCATTTT.

The gene calls are TRBV24-1 and TRBJ2-7, with 7 nucleotides matching TRBD1. There are 15 residues in the CDR3. Germline CDR1 KGHDR, CDR2 SFDVKD. V trimming: 2 bases; J trimming: 5 bases; junction bases outside the gene matches: 8. CDR3 nucleotide sequence: TGTGCCACCAGTGATTCCAGGGGGAGTCCTAACGAGCAGTACTTC. It codes for CATSDSRGSPNEQYF.

The CDR3 region has the DNA TGTGCCACCAGCGGGGGACAGGGGGCAGGAGGAAACACCATATATTTT. Its protein product is CATSGGQGAGGNTIYF. V and J are TRBV24-1 and TRBJ1-3; 12 positions match TRBD1. V dropped 7 bases and J dropped 4; count of bases not matched to a gene: 7. Germline V gives CDR1 KGHDR, CDR2 SFDVKD. The CDR3 is made up of 16 amino acids.